This T cell receptor (beta chain) derives from a study of shared clonotypes between healthy human individuals. The data were produced by immunoSEQ multiplex PCR, yet TCRdb's version contains in-frame clones alone and is incomplete. This table holds about 2.4 million clones, 85% to 95% found once. Division of CD4+ cells produced a CD45RA+ naive subset and a CD45RA-negative memory subset. Study results and limitations: Shared clonotypes across all four donors exceeded non-shared ones in generation probability. The sharing of 4% to 5.5% of naive CD4 clonotypes was seen across a handful of donors.

The V gene end was trimmed by 5 bases and the J gene end by 1 base; junction bases not matched to a gene: 2. The length of the CDR3 is 12 residues. Germline V gene lookup returns CDR1 SQVTM and CDR2 ANQGSEA. Note on this clone: Its antigen is unidentified.

The chain carries TRBV29-1 and TRBJ2-7; 7 positions agree with TRBD1. The sequenced sample was naive CD4+ T cells sorted from blood. Indicated subset: CD45RA+ positively selected. The clonotype comes from a man aged 18 to 35 in good health. CDR3 bases: TGCAGCGTTTCGGGACAGTCCTACGAGCAGTACTTC. It specifies CSVSGQSYEQYF.